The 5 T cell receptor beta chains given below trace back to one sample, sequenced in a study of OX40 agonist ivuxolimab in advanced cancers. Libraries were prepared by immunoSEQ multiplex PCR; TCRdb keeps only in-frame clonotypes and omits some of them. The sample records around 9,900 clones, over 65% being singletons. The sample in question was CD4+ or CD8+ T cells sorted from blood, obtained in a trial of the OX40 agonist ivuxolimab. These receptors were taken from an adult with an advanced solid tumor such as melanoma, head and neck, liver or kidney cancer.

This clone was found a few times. DNA for the CDR3: TGTGCCAGCTTGGCGGGCCAAACCGGGGGCAATGAGCAGTTCTTC. Protein product: CASLAGQTGGNEQFF. The chain employs TRBV13 and TRBJ2-1; D is perhaps TRBD2 (6 bases). Trimming cost V 8 bases and J 6 bases, with 20 bases left between them. Germline CDR1 is PRHDT and CDR2 is FYEKMQ (reference sequence). This CDR3 comprises 15 residues.

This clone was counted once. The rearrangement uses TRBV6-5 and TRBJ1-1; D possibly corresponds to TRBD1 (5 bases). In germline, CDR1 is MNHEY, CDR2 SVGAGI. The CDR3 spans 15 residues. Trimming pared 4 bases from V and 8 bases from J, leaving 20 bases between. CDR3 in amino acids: CASSFLGADGGEAFF. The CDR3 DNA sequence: TGTGCCAGCAGTTTCCTCGGGGCAGACGGAGGGGAAGCTTTCTTT.

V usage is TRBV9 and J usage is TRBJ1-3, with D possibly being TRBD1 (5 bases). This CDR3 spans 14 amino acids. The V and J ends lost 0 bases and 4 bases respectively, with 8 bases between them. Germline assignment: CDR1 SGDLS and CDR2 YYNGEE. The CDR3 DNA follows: TGTGCCAGCAGCGTAGCAGGGCTCGGAAACACCATATATTTT. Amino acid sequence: CASSVAGLGNTIYF.

The CDR3 spells CAISESSGSLYYEQYF. The CDR3 bases are TGTGCCATCAGTGAGTCGAGTGGGTCCCTATACTACGAGCAGTACTTC. The chain employs TRBV10-3 and TRBJ2-7; D is unclear. The CDR3 spans 16 residues. The germline gives CDR1 ENHRY, CDR2 SYGVKD. Trimming took 0 bases from V and 3 from J, leaving 15 bases between them.

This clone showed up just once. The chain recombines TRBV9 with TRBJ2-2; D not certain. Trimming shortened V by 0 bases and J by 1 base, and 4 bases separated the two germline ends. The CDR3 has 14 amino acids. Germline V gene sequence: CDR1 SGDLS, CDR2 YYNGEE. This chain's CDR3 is CASSVGGNTGELFF. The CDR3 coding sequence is TGTGCCAGCAGCGTAGGAGGGAACACCGGGGAGCTGTTTTTT. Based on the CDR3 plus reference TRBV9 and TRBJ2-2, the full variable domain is DSGVTQTPKHLITATGQRVTLRCSPRSGDLSVYWYQQSLDQGLQFLIQYYNGEERAKGNILERFSAQQFPDLHSELNLSSLELGDSALYFCASSVGGNTGELFFGEGSRLTVL.